One sample yielded the 30 T cell receptor beta chains listed below, sequenced in a study of blood T cell repertoires in COVID-19. Generated by immunoSEQ multiplex PCR, the TCRdb table keeps only in-frame clones and is missing some. The sample has 200,000 to 300,000 clones, 84% seen once. Sequenced material: peripheral blood. The receptors originated from a middle-aged man with acute or convalescent COVID-19.

The chain has TRBV5-1 and TRBJ2-1; D remains unclear. Germline values: CDR1 SGHRS, CDR2 YFSETQ. The CDR3 is 14 amino acids. The V gene lost 1 base and the J gene lost 0 bases, with 5 bases spanning the gap. The CDR3 sequence is CASSLSSSYNEQFF. CDR3 nucleotides: TGCGCCAGCAGCTTGAGTAGCTCCTACAATGAGCAGTTCTTC.

The CDR3 reads CASSPQAGRGETQYF. DNA of the CDR3: TGCGCCAGCAGCCCCCAAGCTGGGCGGGGAGAGACCCAGTACTTC. The V gene is TRBV5-1, the J gene TRBJ2-5; TRBD2 is a possible D gene (6 bases). V lost 4 bases to trimming and J lost 4 bases, with 17 bases between them. The CDR3 has 15 residues. Germline assignment: CDR1 SGHRS and CDR2 YFSETQ.

In this sample, this clone turned up a few times. The genes are TRBV9 and TRBJ1-1; 8 nucleotides agree with TRBD1. CDR3 length: 15 residues. V lost 4 bases, J lost 4 bases, and 9 bases stayed unmatched. Germline V CDR1 and CDR2: SGDLS, YYNGEE. The chain's CDR3 is CASSPRTGYATEAFF. The DNA of the CDR3 is TGTGCCAGCAGCCCCCGGACAGGGTATGCCACTGAAGCTTTCTTT.

This chain uses TRBV5-6 with TRBJ1-2, with D possibly being TRBD1 (6 bases). V gave up 3 bases and J gave up 0 bases, with 21 bases separating them. Germline loops: CDR1 SGHDT, CDR2 YYEEEE. The CDR3 extends over 18 amino acids. The CDR3 here is CASSWARGLEVANYGYTF. DNA for the CDR3: TGTGCCAGCAGCTGGGCCAGGGGACTAGAGGTTGCTAACTATGGCTACACCTTC.

The chain links TRBV5-1 to TRBJ2-1, with D perhaps matching TRBD1 (6 bases). The CDR3 has 15 amino acids. V was clipped by 0 bases and J by 10 bases, with 17 bases between them. Germline V gene data show CDR1 as SGHRS and CDR2 as YFSETQ. CDR3 residues: CASSLVGATGMEQFF. CDR3 in DNA: TGCGCCAGCAGCTTGGTGGGGGCAACAGGAATGGAGCAGTTCTTC.

This rearrangement joins TRBV4-1 to TRBJ2-1; a weak D match, TRBD2 (6 bases). V was trimmed by 0 bases and J by 4 bases, leaving 19 bases between them. From germline, CDR1 is MGHRA and CDR2 YSYEKL. This CDR3 comprises 18 residues. The CDR3 DNA follows: TGCGCCAGCAGCCAAGATCTCGAAAGGAGGGCCTATTACAATGAGCAGTTCTTC. Translating gives CASSQDLERRAYYNEQFF.

DNA for the CDR3: TGCGCCAGCAGCTTGTTCCCAAGCGGGGGAATAGATACGCAGTATTTT. It codes for CASSLFPSGGIDTQYF. The V gene is TRBV5-1, the J gene TRBJ2-3, with 8 bases aligning to TRBD2. Per germline, CDR1 SGHRS and CDR2 YFSETQ. The CDR3 is made up of 16 amino acids. The trim removed 1 base at V and 5 bases at J, leaving 9 bases unmatched.

The chain carries TRBV5-4 and TRBJ2-5, with D possibly TRBD1 on 6 matching bases. CDR1 and CDR2 (germline): SGHNT, YYREEE (reference sequence). This CDR3 has 14 amino acids. V lost 4 bases and J 1 base, leaving 11 bases between the germline ends. Here the CDR3 reads CASSPVRGQETQYF. In DNA form, the CDR3 reads TGTGCCAGCAGCCCCGTCAGGGGCCAAGAGACCCAGTACTTC.

CDR3 nucleotides: TGTGCCAGCAGCCATAAGGCCGGGAGATACCCCTCTGGGGCCAACGTCCTGACTTTC. This sequence encodes CASSHKAGRYPSGANVLTF. The chain recombines TRBV14 with TRBJ2-6; possibly TRBD2 for D (6 bases). The length of the CDR3 is 19 residues. Germline loops: CDR1 SGHDN, CDR2 FVKESK. V dropped 3 bases and J dropped 0 bases, with 18 bases sitting between them.

This clone was seen a few times. The V gene is TRBV11-2, the J gene TRBJ1-1; D is possibly TRBD1 (6 bases). Trimming removed 0 bases from V and 11 bases from J, with 10 bases in between. The CDR3 is 12 amino acids. The germline gives CDR1 SGHAT, CDR2 FQNNGV. CDR3 sequence: CASSLDSGAAFF. In nucleotides, the CDR3 is TGTGCCAGCAGCTTAGACTCAGGGGCGGCTTTCTTT.

The chain combines TRBV27 with TRBJ2-1; 7 nucleotides align to TRBD2. V shed 5 bases, J shed 6 bases, and the junction held 4 bases outside the gene matches. This CDR3 contains 13 residues. Germline lookup yields CDR1 MNHEY and CDR2 SMNVEV (reference sequence). The CDR3 here is CASSTGLVNEQFF. The CDR3 nucleotides read TGTGCCAGCAGTACCGGACTAGTCAATGAGCAGTTCTTC.

This chain uses TRBV10-3 with TRBJ2-7; 13 bases agree with TRBD2. This CDR3 is built from 15 residues. Trimming cost V 6 bases and J 5 bases; bases outside gene matches: 7. Per germline, CDR1 ENHRY and CDR2 SYGVKD. CDR3: CAIRGGTSGKDEQYF. For the CDR3, the DNA is TGTGCCATCAGAGGCGGGACTAGCGGGAAAGACGAGCAGTACTTC.

The J gene is TRBJ1-2, the V gene TRBV18; D perhaps matches TRBD1 (5 bases). Trimming left V 2 bases short and J 7 bases short, with 20 bases between. The germline V gene encodes CDR1 KGHSH and CDR2 LQKENI. This CDR3 contains 16 residues. The CDR3 reads CASSPGLQTWGSGYTF. CDR3 sequence (DNA): TGTGCCAGCTCACCAGGATTACAGACATGGGGCTCTGGCTACACCTTC.

The gene calls are TRBV18 and TRBJ2-1; D remains unclear. The CDR3 contains 13 residues. V shed 2 bases and J shed 6 bases, with 8 bases lying between them. From germline, CDR1 is KGHSH and CDR2 LQKENI. The CDR3 bases are TGTGCCAGCTCACCAGACATTTCCAATGAGCAGTTCTTC. It translates to CASSPDISNEQFF.

V gene TRBV19 combines with J gene TRBJ1-3; 10 bases fit TRBD1. The J segment lost 4 bases and the V segment lost 3 bases, leaving 3 bases of the junction unmatched. The CDR3 consists of 15 residues. CDR1 LNHDA and CDR2 SQIVND come from the germline V gene (reference sequence). In DNA, the CDR3 is TGTGCCAGTAGTATTGGGACAGGGGTCGGAAACACCATATATTTT. Encoded protein: CASSIGTGVGNTIYF.

The J gene is TRBJ2-7, the V gene TRBV10-1, with 9 nucleotides matching TRBD1. The germline V gene has CDR1 WNHNN and CDR2 SYGVQD (reference sequence). Germline trimming cut 5 bases from V and 3 bases from J; bases unmatched to any gene: 5. The CDR3 has 14 amino acids. CDR3 amino acids: CASSKGQGGYEQYF. The CDR3 DNA reads as TGCGCCAGCAGTAAGGGACAGGGAGGCTACGAGCAGTACTTC.

V is TRBV6-6 and J is TRBJ2-2, with TRBD1 as a possible D gene (6 bases). CDR1 MNHNY and CDR2 SVGAGI come from the germline V gene (reference sequence). The V and J ends lost 4 bases and 6 bases respectively, with 12 bases between them. There are 14 residues in the CDR3. This CDR3 reads CASSSNRVPGELFF. CDR3 in DNA: TGTGCCAGCAGTTCTAACAGGGTACCCGGGGAGCTGTTTTTT.

This chain joins TRBV6-2 or TRBV6-3 and TRBJ2-5, with TRBD2 identical over 14 bases. The CDR3 spans 16 residues. The ends lost 2 bases at V and 5 bases at J; junction bases unmatched: 4. The V gene's germline CDR1 is MNHEY and CDR2 SVGEGT. In DNA, the CDR3 is TGTGCCAGCAGTTACCAGCGGACTAGCGGGGGGGAGACCCAGTACTTC. Amino acid sequence: CASSYQRTSGGETQYF.

The J gene is TRBJ1-2, the V gene TRBV11-2; no reliable D call. V lost 0 bases and J 7 bases, leaving 9 bases between the germline ends. The CDR3 has 13 residues. The germline gives CDR1 SGHAT, CDR2 FQNNGV. CDR3 sequence reads: CASSLDFGSGYTF. DNA of the CDR3: TGTGCCAGCAGCTTAGATTTCGGGTCTGGCTACACCTTC.

CDR3 amino acids: CASRIAGLAGGLSYEQYF. The CDR3, as DNA: TGCGCCAGCAGAATCGCGGGACTAGCGGGAGGACTTTCCTACGAGCAGTACTTC. The chain uses TRBV10-1 and TRBJ2-7, with 15 bases lining up with TRBD2. The CDR3 sequence is 18 residues long. Germline V gene data show CDR1 as WNHNN and CDR2 as SYGVQD (reference sequence). V trimming: 6 bases; J trimming: 1 base; junction bases outside the gene matches: 10.

A single count supports this clone. The J gene is TRBJ2-7, the V gene TRBV5-1; D may be TRBD1 (5 bases). Germline CDR1 and CDR2: SGHRS and YFSETQ. The V end was cut by 1 base, the J end by 3 bases, with 14 bases between. CDR3 length: 15 residues. CDR3 nucleotides: TGCGCCAGCAGCTTGTCGGAATCAGGGCTCTACGAGCAGTACTTC. Its protein product is CASSLSESGLYEQYF.

This clone was detected only a few times. The chain employs TRBV3-1 (or the pseudogene TRBV3-2) and TRBJ1-1, with 7 bases aligning to TRBD1. V trimming: 4 bases; J trimming: 5 bases; junction bases outside the gene matches: 7. Germline V gene sequence: CDR1 LGHDT, CDR2 YNNKEL (reference sequence). This CDR3 has 14 amino acids. CDR3 DNA: TGTGCCAGCAGCCTAGAACAGGGGAGGACTGAAGCTTTCTTT. This sequence encodes CASSLEQGRTEAFF.

The CDR3 DNA reads TGTGCCAGCAGGCCCCAGGGCCATACCTACAATGAGCAGTTCTTC. It yields the protein CASRPQGHTYNEQFF. V and J are TRBV25-1 and TRBJ2-1, with a weak D call TRBD1 (5 bases). CDR1 and CDR2 from the germline V gene are MGHDK and SYGVNS. V was trimmed by 6 bases and J by 2 bases, leaving 14 bases between them. The length of the CDR3 is 15 residues. The full variable domain, rest sourced from reference TRBV25-1 and TRBJ2-1, is EADIYQTPRYLVIGTGKKITLECSQTMGHDKMYWYQQDPGMELHLIHYSYGVNSTEKGDLSSESTVSRIRTEHFPLTLESARPSHTSQYLCASRPQGHTYNEQFFGPGTRLTVL.

The chain employs TRBV5-8 and TRBJ1-3; the D gene is possibly TRBD1 (5 bases). V was pared by 0 bases and J by 0 bases, with 13 bases between. The CDR3 spans 17 residues. Germline V gene data show CDR1 as SGHTS and CDR2 as YDEGEE. The CDR3 nucleotides are TGTGCCAGCAGCTTGGATTGGGGCTCTCTCTCTGGAAACACCATATATTTT. This sequence encodes CASSLDWGSLSGNTIYF. Based on the CDR3 plus reference TRBV5-8 and TRBJ1-3, the full variable domain is EAGVTQSPTHLIKTRGQQATLRCSPISGHTSVYWYQQALGLGLQFLLWYDEGEERNRGNFPPRFSGRQFPNYSSELNVNALELEDSALYLCASSLDWGSLSGNTIYFGEGSWLTVV.

The chain uses TRBV29-1 and TRBJ1-5; TRBD1 might be the D (6 bases). V lost 4 bases to trimming and J lost 3 bases, with 10 bases between them. Germline V gene sequence: CDR1 SQVTM, CDR2 ANQGSEA. CDR3 length: 13 residues. The CDR3 loop is CSVGQGYNQPQHF. The CDR3 DNA is TGCAGCGTTGGGCAGGGGTACAATCAGCCCCAGCATTTT. Drawing the rest from reference TRBV29-1 and TRBJ1-5, the complete variable domain is SAVISQKPSRDICQRGTSLTIQCQVDSQVTMMFWYRQQPGQSLTLIATANQGSEATYESGFVIDKFPISRPNLTFSTLTVSNMSPEDSSIYLCSVGQGYNQPQHFGDGTRLSIL.

This clone was detected once. This sequence joins TRBV25-1 and TRBJ1-2, with unresolved D. The V gene lost 3 bases and the J gene lost 8 bases, with 10 bases spanning the gap. The CDR3 runs 12 residues. Germline lookup yields CDR1 MGHDK and CDR2 SYGVNS. The CDR3 coding sequence is TGTGCCAGCAGTGACCGCTCCGGGGGCTACACCTTC. Protein product: CASSDRSGGYTF.

This clone occurred once. This chain links TRBV2 with TRBJ2-7; TRBD1 aligns across 8 bases. With V trimmed by 3 bases and J by 4 bases, 5 bases remained unmatched. The CDR3 has 14 residues. Germline-derived CDR1 and CDR2 are SNHLY and FYNNEI. CDR3: CASSDTGGMYEQYF. The CDR3 DNA is TGTGCCAGCAGTGATACAGGGGGGATGTACGAGCAGTACTTC.

The chain is built from TRBV15 and TRBJ1-2, with D perhaps matching TRBD1 (5 bases). CDR1 is LNHNV and CDR2 is YYDKDF in the germline V gene (reference sequence). Trimming removed 0 bases from V and 5 bases from J, with 10 bases in between. This CDR3 is 14 amino acids long. The CDR3 loop reads CATSREEGIYGYTF. DNA for the CDR3: TGTGCCACCAGCAGAGAGGAGGGGATATATGGCTACACCTTC.

The rearrangement links TRBV4-2 to TRBJ2-3; TRBD2 matches at 9 bases. The V gene end was trimmed by 0 bases and the J gene end by 7 bases; junction bases not matched to a gene: 8. Per germline, CDR1 LGHNA and CDR2 YNFKEQ. The length of the CDR3 is 16 residues. Written as DNA, the CDR3 is TGTGCCAGCAGCCAAGATCTACCGGGACTAGCAAATACGCAGTATTTT. The encoded protein is CASSQDLPGLANTQYF.

This clone appeared once. The chain couples TRBV11-3 to TRBJ2-1; 8 positions match TRBD2. The CDR3 extends over 17 amino acids. The germline CDR1 and CDR2 sequences are SGHNT and YENEEA. The J segment lost 4 bases and the V segment lost 2 bases, leaving 10 bases of the junction unmatched. DNA of the CDR3: TGTGCCAGCAGCTTAAAGAAAGCGGGAGCCCTGTACAATGAGCAGTTCTTC. Amino acid sequence: CASSLKKAGALYNEQFF.